This T cell receptor beta chain came from a study of CD8+CD57+ T cells in acquired aplastic anemia. Patients chosen for sequencing had shown CD8+CD57+ cell expansion by flow cytometry. As for this clonotype: Its antigen is not known.

Germline lookup yields CDR1 SGHRS and CDR2 YFSETQ. The CDR3 has 12 residues. Between the trimmed V and J ends, which lost 0 bases and 10 bases, there was a span of 8 bases. Investigators profiled TCR beta VDJ and CDR3 from genomic DNA template. TCRdb re-called the reads through MiXCR, storing one row per CDR3 protein. Among about 180,000 distinct CDR3 sequences listed, approximately 48% were seen once. The study's findings and limits: CD8+ Simpson's diversity in patients was not significantly different from that in controls.

What was sequenced was sorted CD4+, CD8+, or CD8+CD57+ T cells (not recorded which) from PBMCs. The sequence came from a human donor with aplastic anemia. The chain combines TRBV5-1 with TRBJ2-1; D gene ambiguous. CDR3 DNA: TGCGCCAGCAGCTTGGATTTTGGGGAGCAGTTCTTC. It specifies CASSLDFGEQFF.